This TCR beta chain was profiled in a study of shared clonotypes between healthy human individuals. Study results and limitations: Across subsets, estimated richness was generally greater for naive than for memory populations.

Of note for this clone: No antigen is known for it.

The germline V gene has CDR1 MGHDK and CDR2 SYGVNS. The CDR3 loop spans 13 amino acids. Sequenced by immunoSEQ multiplex PCR; TCRdb stores in-frame clones only, minus some. The sample has under 2,500,000 clones, approximately 96% seen once. The source of this sequence is a man aged 18 to 35 in good health. The rearrangement uses TRBV25-1 and TRBJ2-4, with 7 positions matching TRBD1. Specimen: naive CD4+ T cells sorted from blood. Subset denoted: CD45RA+ positively selected. This CDR3 is CVTSDRDGNIQYF. The CDR3 region has the DNA TGTGTCACCTCCGACAGGGACGGAAACATTCAGTACTTC.